This TCR beta chain was recovered during a study of blood T cell repertoires in COVID-19. The V end lost 0 bases, the J end lost 0 bases, and 12 bases lay between the germline ends. The germline gives CDR1 GTSNPN, CDR2 SVGIG (reference sequence). The CDR3 consists of 16 residues. The assay was immunoSEQ multiplex PCR, and TCRdb's table has in-frame clones only and misses some. Altogether fewer than 300,000 clones are present, 80% to 90% being singletons, with the ten largest covering over 5%. This clone was detected once. This TCR was recovered from a woman aged 45 to 65 with COVID-19, enrolled during active disease. Input material: peripheral blood. The chain is built from TRBV30 and TRBJ2-1, with D possibly being TRBD2 (5 bases). CDR3 nucleotides: TGTGCCTGGAGTGTAAAGCGGACGAGCTCCTACAATGAGCAGTTCTTC. Amino acids: CAWSVKRTSSYNEQFF.